This record concerns one T cell receptor (beta chain) sequence. Its binding antigen is unknown. No much larger clonotype is one base removed from it; base qualities were not supplied. The sample originates from a study of regulatory T cells in long-lasting Graves disease (dated by TCRdb to about 2021). Regarding the complete study: In the newly diagnosed Graves' disease group, patients had been taking antithyroid drugs for less than 3 months. Persistent Graves' disease patients were compared with newly diagnosed Graves' disease patients by peripheral blood TCR sequencing and RNA sequencing. The study took place in China and was registered as a clinical trial. A total of around 35 samples underwent TCR sequencing, from roughly 13 patients with persistent Graves' disease and 20 patients with newly diagnosed Graves' disease.

The investigation overall reported the following: Preferential use of TRBV28, TRBJ1-2 and TRBJ2-5 was observed in persistent disease, whereas TRBV20-1 and TRBJ2-1 were favored in newly diagnosed disease. Patients with persistent disease shared more public clonotypes (fewer than 3,000) than newly diagnosed patients did (about 1,000). Compared with newly diagnosed patients, persistent Graves' disease patients had lower TCR Shannon entropy and fewer highly expanded clones, which suggests clonal expansion. Sequencing and analysis were restricted to the TCR beta chain. The authors acknowledged the small sample size as a limitation that may reduce accuracy. Peripheral blood alone was examined, since thyroid tissue, which constituted the primary lesion, could not be accessed.

Library construction relied on multiplex PCR. Sequencing instrument: Illumina HiSeq 4000. TCR beta libraries were built with iRepertoire HTBI primers and Arm-PCR amplification of CDR3 regions. Before sequencing, the PCR products underwent gel purification. The study's own analysis went as follows. A total of roughly 67 TRBV and 14 TRBJ segments were identified across samples and were used for gene usage analysis of CDR3 amino acid clonotypes. Filtered high-quality paired reads were merged into contigs using COPE and FqMerger. BLAST was used to align contigs to IMGT TRBV, TRBD and TRBJ reference genes, with CDR3 defined following IMGT. Any clonotype with a frequency above 0.1% was classified as a highly expanded clone. Repertoire diversity was measured by Shannon entropy, and V-J evenness by the Gini coefficient. A clonotype found in more than one individual was treated as public. The raw public data were reprocessed by TCRdb itself: fastp quality trimming at Q25, MiXCR clonotype calling, in-frame beta chains only. Identical CDR3 protein sequences are pooled into one entry, listed with their most common genes and DNA. V and J calls and clone size were set by TCRdb, not the authors. The sample table records 300,000 to 450,000 distinct CDR3 sequences; around 16% of these occur just once. The top ten constitute 22% of the sample.

The germline V gene yields MGHRA for CDR1 and YSYEKL for CDR2. Germline trimming amounts to 1 base on V and 9 bases on J, with 9 as the count of junction bases outside the gene matches. From cysteine to phenylalanine, the CDR3 is 17 amino acids long. This entry keeps only the CDR3 DNA: 51 bases, framed from base 1. Taken with the paper, the label for time point translates to: newly diagnosed GD, antithyroid drugs for less than 3 months. For both TCR sequencing and RNA sequencing, RNA was extracted from PBMCs in TRIzol. Graves' disease was diagnosed according to American Thyroid Association guidelines. Patients were recruited from an endocrinology department in Xi'an, China. Each patient gave 8.5 to 9.5 milliliters of peripheral blood, collected in an EDTA anticoagulant tube. PBMCs were isolated by Ficoll Paque Plus density gradient separation without further T cell sorting. An Agilent 2100 Bioanalyzer and agarose gel were used to assess RNA quality, and a NanoDrop 2000 was used to measure RNA concentration.

Recombination linked TRBV4-1 to TRBJ2-1; 13 central nucleotides agree with TRBD2. The sequenced sample was peripheral blood mononuclear cells (PBMCs), obtained at new diagnosis, from a patient treated with antithyroid drugs. The receptor was isolated from a female donor with Graves disease. The CDR3 region reads CASSQVVRLAGGGEQFF. The nucleotide sequence is given as TGCGCCAGCAGCCAAGTAGTGAGACTAGCGGGAGGAGGTGAGCAGTTCTTC.